These 3 T cell receptor beta chains came from one sample sequenced in a study of CD8+ T cells in alopecia areata. cDNA reverse transcribed from extracted RNA served as the sequencing template. Method: immunoSEQ multiplex PCR; TCRdb's copy keeps in-frame clones and lacks some. The top ten clones hold 3% to 3.5% of a sample with some 110,000 clones, more than 30% of them seen once. Sequencing used CD4+ T cells sorted from blood. Every receptor here comes from a human donor with alopecia areata.

The V call is TRBV15, the J call TRBJ2-3, with D tentatively TRBD2 (5 bases). V was trimmed by 0 bases and J by 2 bases, leaving 9 bases between them. Germline loops: CDR1 LNHNV, CDR2 YYDKDF (reference sequence). This CDR3 has 15 amino acids. The CDR3 protein is CATSRDLANTDTQYF. The DNA for the CDR3 is TGTGCCACCAGCAGAGACCTAGCAAACACAGATACGCAGTATTTT.

This clone came up a few times. This sequence joins TRBV19 and TRBJ1-5; 9 bases match TRBD1. The germline CDR1 and CDR2 sequences are LNHDA and SQIVND (reference sequence). The CDR3 length is 15 residues. Trimming removed 5 bases from V and 7 bases from J; junction bases left unmatched: 9. CDR3 amino acids: CASSALAGQGQPQHF. The CDR3 DNA reads TGTGCCAGTAGTGCCCTCGCGGGACAGGGCCAGCCCCAGCATTTT.

J is TRBJ1-1 and V is TRBV29-1; weak D call: TRBD1 (5 bases). Germline CDR1 SQVTM, CDR2 ANQGSEA. V dropped 4 bases and J dropped 6 bases, with 15 bases sitting between them. This CDR3 is built from 13 residues. The CDR3 DNA reads TGCAGCGTTGGCCGGGACCCAGACGCTGAAGCTTTCTTT. Protein sequence: CSVGRDPDAEAFF. The full variable domain, rest sourced from reference TRBV29-1 and TRBJ1-1, is SAVISQKPSRDICQRGTSLTIQCQVDSQVTMMFWYRQQPGQSLTLIATANQGSEATYESGFVIDKFPISRPNLTFSTLTVSNMSPEDSSIYLCSVGRDPDAEAFFGQGTRLTVV.